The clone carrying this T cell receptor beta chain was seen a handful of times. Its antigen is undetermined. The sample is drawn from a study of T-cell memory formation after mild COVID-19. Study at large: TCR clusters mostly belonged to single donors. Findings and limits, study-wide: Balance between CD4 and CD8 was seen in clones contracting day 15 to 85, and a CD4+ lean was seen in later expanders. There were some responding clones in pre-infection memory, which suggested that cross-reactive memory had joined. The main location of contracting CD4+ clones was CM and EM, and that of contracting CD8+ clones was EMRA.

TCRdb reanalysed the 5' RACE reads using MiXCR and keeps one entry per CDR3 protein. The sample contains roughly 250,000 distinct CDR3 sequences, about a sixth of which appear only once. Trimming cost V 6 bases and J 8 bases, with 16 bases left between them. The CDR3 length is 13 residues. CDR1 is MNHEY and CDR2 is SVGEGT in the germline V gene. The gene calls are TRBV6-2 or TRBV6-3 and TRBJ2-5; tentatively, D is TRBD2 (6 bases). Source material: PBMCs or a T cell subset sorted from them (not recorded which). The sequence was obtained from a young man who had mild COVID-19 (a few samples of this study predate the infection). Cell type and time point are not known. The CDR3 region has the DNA TGTGCCAGCAGCGAGGGGACGGGAGTAACCCAGTACTTC. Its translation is CASSEGTGVTQYF.